This TCR beta chain was retrieved from a study of regulatory T cells in long-lasting Graves disease (dated by TCRdb to the early 2020s). Looking at the study overall: Persistent Graves' disease meant more than 5 years of antithyroid drug treatment with TSH receptor autoantibodies that stayed positive. TCR sequencing covered approximately 13 persistent and 20 or so newly diagnosed Graves' disease patients, some 35 samples in total. Antithyroid drugs had been taken for about 10.3 years on average by persistent Graves' disease patients in the clinical cohort. The study was conducted in China and was registered as a clinical trial. Patients with persistent Graves' disease were compared with patients with newly diagnosed Graves' disease using TCR sequencing and RNA sequencing of peripheral blood. What the research found in general, with its limitations: More public clonotypes were shared among persistent patients (more than 2,500) than among newly diagnosed patients (966). Persistent disease showed preferential use of TRBV28, TRBJ1-2 and TRBJ2-5, whereas newly diagnosed disease favored TRBV20-1 and TRBJ2-1. Peripheral blood alone was examined, since thyroid tissue, which constituted the primary lesion, could not be accessed. Only the TCR beta chain was sequenced and analyzed. The authors noted that the small sample size was a limitation that may lower accuracy. Lower TCR Shannon entropy and fewer highly expanded clones were observed in persistent Graves' disease patients than in newly diagnosed patients, which suggested clonal expansion.

Worth noting for this clonotype: Its antigen specificity is not known. Within one base of it there is no much larger clone, and no base qualities were kept.

Receptors were amplified or captured by multiplex PCR. These reads were obtained on an Illumina HiSeq 4000. CDR3 regions were amplified by Arm-PCR with iRepertoire HTBI primers to construct TCR beta libraries. Gel purification was performed on PCR products prior to sequencing. Concerning the study's data processing: Gene usage analysis of CDR3 amino acid clonotypes relied on the roughly 60 TRBV and 14 TRBJ segments identified across samples. Filtered high-quality paired reads were merged into contigs using COPE and FqMerger. BLAST was used to align contigs to IMGT TRBV, TRBD and TRBJ reference genes, and CDR3 was defined according to IMGT. Clonotypes above 0.1% frequency were classified as highly expanded clones. Repertoire diversity was measured by Shannon entropy, and V-J evenness by the Gini coefficient. Clonotypes shared by more than one individual were considered public. TCRdb redid the processing of the public reads, applying fastp at Q25 and MiXCR, and retained in-frame beta chains. Each record represents a unique CDR3 protein, reported with the most common genes and DNA among its rows. TCRdb's processing, not the authors', yielded these V and J calls. The sample table holds about 470,000 distinct CDR3 sequences, of which under 25% were seen once. The ten most abundant clones make up 7.8% of the sample.

The time point label corresponds to: persistent/refractory GD, antithyroid drugs over 5 years with positive TRAb. RNA was extracted from PBMCs in TRIzol for both TCR sequencing and RNA sequencing. The diagnosis of Graves' disease was made according to American Thyroid Association guidelines. Patients for the study were recruited at an endocrinology department in Xi'an, China. Each patient gave approximately 10 milliliters of peripheral blood, collected in an EDTA anticoagulant tube. Ficoll Paque Plus density gradient separation was used to isolate PBMCs, and no further T cell sorting was performed. RNA quality was checked with an Agilent 2100 Bioanalyzer and agarose gel, and concentration with a NanoDrop 2000. CDR1 and CDR2, looked up from the germline V gene, are MNHNS and SASEGT. Trimming removed 9 bases from V and 2 bases from J, leaving 19 bases between the germline ends. The CDR3 covers 16 residues, taking in both the cysteine and the phenylalanine. The kept DNA is CDR3 alone, 48 bases in frame from the first base.

The source material was peripheral blood mononuclear cells (PBMCs), sampled when the disease was refractory, from a patient treated with antithyroid drugs. The clonotype comes from a female donor with Graves disease. The sequence joins TRBV6-1 to TRBJ2-2; the D gene cannot be named for sure. This receptor carries the CDR3 CASRVVPVGNTGELFF. The DNA sequence is as follows: TGTGCCAGTCGAGTCGTCCCGGTGGGAAACACCGGGGAGCTGTTTTTT.